This T cell receptor (beta chain) was found in a study of vaccination effects on CD4 cells after COVID-19. About the research overall: Researchers reported culturing two million PBMC in each well, adding 10 IU/ml IL-2 and roughly 11 ug/ml peptides.

This clone appeared a few times. As yet, its antigen is unknown. Findings and limits, study-wide: Early timepoints after infection were absent, and convalescent patients were few in the study.

The culture ran for roughly 10 days before CD4+ T cells were isolated. Two doses of BNT162b2 or mRNA-1273 vaccine were administered to participants. Deletions cut 0 bases from V and 4 bases from J, with 13 bases between. The CDR3 extends over 16 amino acids. In germline, CDR1 is SGHNT, CDR2 YENEEA. Sequenced by immunoSEQ multiplex PCR; TCRdb stores in-frame clones only, minus some. The sample has roughly 41,000 clones; 55% to 80% are singletons. The chain links TRBV11-3 to TRBJ1-5; tentative D call: TRBD1 (6 bases). The sample was CD4+ T cells from PBMCs cultured without peptide, taken after COVID-19 vaccination. The receptor was derived from a human donor who received a COVID-19 vaccine. The CDR3 sequence is CASSLESRGGNQPQHF. CDR3 bases: TGTGCCAGCAGCTTAGAGTCCAGGGGAGGGAATCAGCCCCAGCATTTT.